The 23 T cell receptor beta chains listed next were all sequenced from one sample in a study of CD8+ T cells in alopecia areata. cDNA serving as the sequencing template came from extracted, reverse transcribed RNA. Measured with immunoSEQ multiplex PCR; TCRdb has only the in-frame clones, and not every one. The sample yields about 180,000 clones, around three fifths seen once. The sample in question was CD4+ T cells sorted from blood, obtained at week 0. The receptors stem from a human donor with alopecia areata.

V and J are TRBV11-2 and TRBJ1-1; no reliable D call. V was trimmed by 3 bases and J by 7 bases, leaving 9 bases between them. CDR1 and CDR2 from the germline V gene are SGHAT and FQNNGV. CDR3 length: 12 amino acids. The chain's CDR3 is CASSLGQLEAFF. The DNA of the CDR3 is TGTGCCAGCAGCTTGGGTCAGCTTGAAGCTTTCTTT.

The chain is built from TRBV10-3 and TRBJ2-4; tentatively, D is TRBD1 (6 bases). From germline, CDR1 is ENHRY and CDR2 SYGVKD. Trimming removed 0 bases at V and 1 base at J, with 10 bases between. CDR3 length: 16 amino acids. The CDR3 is CAISESGQGAKNIQYF. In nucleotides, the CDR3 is TGTGCCATCAGTGAGTCGGGCCAGGGGGCCAAAAACATTCAGTACTTC.

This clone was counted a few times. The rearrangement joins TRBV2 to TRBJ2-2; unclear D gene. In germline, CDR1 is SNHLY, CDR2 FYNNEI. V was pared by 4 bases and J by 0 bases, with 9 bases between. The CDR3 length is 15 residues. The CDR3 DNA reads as TGTGCCAGCAGTGTGTTAGGACCGAACACCGGGGAGCTGTTTTTT. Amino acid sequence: CASSVLGPNTGELFF.

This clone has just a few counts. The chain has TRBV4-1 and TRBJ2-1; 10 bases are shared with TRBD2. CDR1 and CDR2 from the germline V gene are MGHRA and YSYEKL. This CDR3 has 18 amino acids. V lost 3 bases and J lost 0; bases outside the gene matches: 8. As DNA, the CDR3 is TGCGCCAGCAGCCAGGGCGCTAGCGGGGGTAGCTCCTACAATGAGCAGTTCTTC. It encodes CASSQGASGGSSYNEQFF.

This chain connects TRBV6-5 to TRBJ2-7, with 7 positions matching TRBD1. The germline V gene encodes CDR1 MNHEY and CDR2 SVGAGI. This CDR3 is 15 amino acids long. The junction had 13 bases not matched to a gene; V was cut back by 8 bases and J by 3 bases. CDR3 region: CASGPQGTTFYEQYF. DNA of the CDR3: TGTGCCAGCGGACCACAGGGGACGACGTTCTACGAGCAGTACTTC.

CDR3 coding DNA: TGCGCCAGCAGCCCGGGTCGGGCGTTGGGTACCTACGAGCAGTACTTC. Translation: CASSPGRALGTYEQYF. V and J are TRBV4-1 and TRBJ2-7; unclear D gene. Trimming left V 4 bases short and J 2 bases short, with 18 bases between. Germline loops: CDR1 MGHRA, CDR2 YSYEKL. The CDR3 is 16 residues long.

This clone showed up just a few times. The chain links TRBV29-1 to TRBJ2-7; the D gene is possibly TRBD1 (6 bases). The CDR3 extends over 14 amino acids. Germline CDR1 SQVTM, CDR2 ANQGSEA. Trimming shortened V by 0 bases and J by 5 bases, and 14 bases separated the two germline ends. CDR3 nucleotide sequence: TGCAGCGTTGAAGATCCCAACAGGGTACACGAGCAGTACTTC. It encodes CSVEDPNRVHEQYF.

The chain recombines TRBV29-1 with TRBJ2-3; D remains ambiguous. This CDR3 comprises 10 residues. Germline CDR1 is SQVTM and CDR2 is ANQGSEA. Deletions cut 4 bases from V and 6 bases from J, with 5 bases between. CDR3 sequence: CSVGRDTQYF. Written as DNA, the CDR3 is TGCAGCGTTGGAAGGGATACGCAGTATTTT.

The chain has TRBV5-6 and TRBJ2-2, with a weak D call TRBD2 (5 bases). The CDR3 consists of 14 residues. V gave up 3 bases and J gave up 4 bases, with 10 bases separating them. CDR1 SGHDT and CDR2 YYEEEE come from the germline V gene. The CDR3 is CASSSPAGTGELFF. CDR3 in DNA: TGTGCCAGCAGCTCCCCGGCGGGCACCGGGGAGCTGTTTTTT.

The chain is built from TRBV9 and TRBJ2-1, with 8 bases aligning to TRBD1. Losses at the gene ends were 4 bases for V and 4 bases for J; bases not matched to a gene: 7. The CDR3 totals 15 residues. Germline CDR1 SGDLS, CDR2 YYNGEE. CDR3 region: CASSTDREIYNEQFF. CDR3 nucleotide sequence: TGTGCCAGCAGCACGGACAGGGAAATTTACAATGAGCAGTTCTTC.

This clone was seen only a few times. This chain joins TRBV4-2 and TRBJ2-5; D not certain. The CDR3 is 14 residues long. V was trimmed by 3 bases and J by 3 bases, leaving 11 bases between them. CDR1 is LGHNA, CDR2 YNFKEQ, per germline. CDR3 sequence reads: CASSQDDQEETQYF. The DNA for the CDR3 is TGTGCCAGCAGCCAGGACGACCAGGAAGAGACCCAGTACTTC.

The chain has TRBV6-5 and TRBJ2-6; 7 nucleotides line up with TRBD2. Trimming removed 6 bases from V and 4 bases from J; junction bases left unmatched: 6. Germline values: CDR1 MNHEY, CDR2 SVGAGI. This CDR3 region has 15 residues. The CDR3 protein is CASSLGGLGANVLTF. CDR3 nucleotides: TGTGCCAGCAGCCTCGGGGGGTTGGGGGCCAACGTCCTGACTTTC.

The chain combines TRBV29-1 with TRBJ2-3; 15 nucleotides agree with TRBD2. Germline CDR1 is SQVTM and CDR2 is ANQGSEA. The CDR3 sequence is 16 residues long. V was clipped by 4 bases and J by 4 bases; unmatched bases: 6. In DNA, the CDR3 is TGCAGCGTTGTTCGGACTAGCGGGGGGGCCTCAGATACGCAGTATTTT. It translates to CSVVRTSGGASDTQYF.

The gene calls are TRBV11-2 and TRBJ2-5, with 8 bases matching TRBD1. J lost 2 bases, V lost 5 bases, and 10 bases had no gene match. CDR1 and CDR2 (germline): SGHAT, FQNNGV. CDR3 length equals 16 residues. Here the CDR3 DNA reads TGTGCCAGCAGCCCCGTTGCTCACAGGGGGCAAGAGACCCAGTACTTC. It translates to CASSPVAHRGQETQYF.

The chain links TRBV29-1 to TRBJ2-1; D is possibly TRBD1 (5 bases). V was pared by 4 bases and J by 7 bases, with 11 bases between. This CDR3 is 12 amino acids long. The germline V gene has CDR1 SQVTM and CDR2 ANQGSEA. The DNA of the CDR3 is TGCAGCGTTGTAGGGGCCGGGAATGAGCAGTTCTTC. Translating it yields CSVVGAGNEQFF.

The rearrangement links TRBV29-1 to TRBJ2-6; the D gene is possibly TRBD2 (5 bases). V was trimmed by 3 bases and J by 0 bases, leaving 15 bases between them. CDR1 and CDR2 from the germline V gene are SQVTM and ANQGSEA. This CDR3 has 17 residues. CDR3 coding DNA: TGCAGCGTTGAGAGGGCAGGCGATACCTCTGGGGCCAACGTCCTGACTTTC. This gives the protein CSVERAGDTSGANVLTF.

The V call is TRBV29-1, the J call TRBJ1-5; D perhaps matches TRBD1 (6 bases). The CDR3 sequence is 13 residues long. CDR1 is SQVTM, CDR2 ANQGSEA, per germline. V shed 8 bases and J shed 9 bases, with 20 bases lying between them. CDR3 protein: CSTREDRLSPQHF. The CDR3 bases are TGCAGCACCCGAGAGGACAGACTGTCGCCCCAGCATTTT.

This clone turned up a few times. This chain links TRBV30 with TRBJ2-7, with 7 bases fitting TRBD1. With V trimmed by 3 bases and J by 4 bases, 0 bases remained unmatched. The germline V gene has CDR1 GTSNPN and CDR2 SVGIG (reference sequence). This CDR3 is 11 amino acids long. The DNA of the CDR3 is TGTGCCTGGAGACAGGGGTACGAGCAGTACTTC. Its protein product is CAWRQGYEQYF.

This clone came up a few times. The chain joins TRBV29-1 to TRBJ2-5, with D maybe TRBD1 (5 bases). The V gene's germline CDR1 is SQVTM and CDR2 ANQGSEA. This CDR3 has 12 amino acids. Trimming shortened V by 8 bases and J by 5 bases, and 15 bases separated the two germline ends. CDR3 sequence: CSLQDSGETQYF. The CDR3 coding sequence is TGCAGCCTCCAAGACAGTGGGGAGACCCAGTACTTC.

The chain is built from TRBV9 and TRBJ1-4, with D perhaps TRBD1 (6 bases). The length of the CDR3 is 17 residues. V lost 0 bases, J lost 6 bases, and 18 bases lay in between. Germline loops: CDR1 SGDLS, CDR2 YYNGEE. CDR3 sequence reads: CASSVAAPTGRDEKLFF. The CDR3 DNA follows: TGTGCCAGCAGCGTAGCGGCCCCAACAGGGAGGGATGAAAAACTGTTTTTT.

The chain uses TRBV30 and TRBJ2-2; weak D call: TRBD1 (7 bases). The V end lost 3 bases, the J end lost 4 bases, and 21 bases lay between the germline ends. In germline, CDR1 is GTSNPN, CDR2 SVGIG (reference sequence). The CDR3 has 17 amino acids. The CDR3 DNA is TGTGCCTGGAGCCTACTCCAGGGGGGTGGTCGCACCGGGGAGCTGTTTTTT. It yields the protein CAWSLLQGGGRTGELFF.

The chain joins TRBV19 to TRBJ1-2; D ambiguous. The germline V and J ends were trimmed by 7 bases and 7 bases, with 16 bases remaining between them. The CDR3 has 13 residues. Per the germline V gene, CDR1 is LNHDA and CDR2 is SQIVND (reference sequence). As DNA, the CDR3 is TGTGCCAGTACCCCCTCAGGTTTTGGTGGCTACACCTTC. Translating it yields CASTPSGFGGYTF.

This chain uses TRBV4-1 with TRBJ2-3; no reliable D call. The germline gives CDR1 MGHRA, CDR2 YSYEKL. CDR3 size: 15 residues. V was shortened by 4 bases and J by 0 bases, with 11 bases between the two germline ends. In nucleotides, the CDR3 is TGCGCCAGCAGCCGCACGACCGAAAGCACAGATACGCAGTATTTT. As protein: CASSRTTESTDTQYF.